This T cell receptor (beta chain) is drawn from a study of human T cells and chemical hapten exposure. Study background: The patient population, which was mostly female, had alopecia areata, totalis or universalis. Yields of TCR per sample differed, chiefly owing to small differences in pooled library volume.

Time point meaning: patch test 3, about 24 weeks after DPC sensitization. As to treatment: therapeutic diphenylcyclopropenone sensitization with weekly scalp DPC. Blood draws preceded each patch test application. One entry per CDR3 protein, called by TCRdb with MiXCR from the RACE reads. Among over 55,000 distinct CDR3 sequences listed, 9.5% to 15% were seen once. Study results and caveats: Positive correlation was observed between PT1 expanded TCR counts and patch test score.

This clonotype was picked up many times. As yet, its antigen is unknown. V shed 2 bases and J shed 2 bases, with 11 bases lying between them. There are 14 residues in the CDR3. Germline-derived CDR1 and CDR2 are DFQATT and SNEGSKA (reference sequence). V and J are TRBV20-1 and TRBJ2-3, with D possibly TRBD2 on 5 matching bases. Sequencing was performed on whole blood, taken in connection with sensitization to the hapten diphenylcyclopropenone (DPC). The clonotype was recovered from a man aged 25 to 45 with alopecia areata. Some clones in this sample may be carry-over from other donors' samples. Here the CDR3 DNA reads TGCAGTGCTAGAAGAGGGAGCTCCACAGATACGCAGTATTTT. Protein: CSARRGSSTDTQYF.